This T cell receptor beta chain was captured in a study of blood T cell repertoires in COVID-19. V was trimmed by 0 bases and J by 5 bases, leaving 16 bases between them. Germline CDR1 is LGHNA and CDR2 is YNFKEQ. CDR3 length equals 16 residues. TCRdb keeps only in-frame clones here, not all; method: immunoSEQ multiplex PCR. The sample carries about 340,000 clones, 80% to 90% recorded once. The specimen sequenced was peripheral blood. This clonotype originated in an older woman with COVID-19, enrolled during active disease. The chain links TRBV4-2 to TRBJ1-1; the D gene is possibly TRBD1 (5 bases). Written as DNA, the CDR3 is TGTGCCAGCAGCCAAGAAGGGTGGGGGGAAAGGACTGAAGCTTTCTTT. It codes for CASSQEGWGERTEAFF.